Shown below are 20 T cell receptor beta chains from a single sample sequenced in a study of response to subunit inactivated influenza vaccine. One entry per CDR3 protein results from TCRdb running MiXCR on the RT-PCR reads. In the table there are some 570,000 distinct CDR3 sequences, over 9% of which are singletons. These same records also appear under a second study, on T cells expressing NK-cell markers. That work adds: TCR beta libraries carry UMIs added by 5'RACE template switching.

This sample comprised PBMCs from blood, obtained on the day of vaccination. The receptors were sampled from a man aged 50 or older who received an inactivated influenza vaccine.

This clonotype was counted many times. This rearrangement joins TRBV20-1 to TRBJ2-2, with D perhaps matching TRBD1 (6 bases). Trimming removed 6 bases at V and 7 bases at J, with 18 bases between. The CDR3 totals 14 residues. CDR1 and CDR2 (germline): DFQATT, SNEGSKA (reference sequence). The CDR3 reads CSADQGSVSGELFF. CDR3 bases: TGCAGTGCCGATCAGGGGTCGGTCAGCGGGGAGCTGTTTTTT.

This clonotype was observed a handful of times. The chain carries TRBV7-2 and TRBJ2-7; D is possibly TRBD1 (6 bases). Germline V lookup: CDR1 SGHTA, CDR2 FQGNSA. Trimming took off 1 base at V and 2 bases at J, with 15 bases between the two ends. There are 16 residues in the CDR3. The CDR3 here is CASSLGAQGYAYEQYF. The CDR3 DNA is TGTGCCAGCAGCTTAGGCGCTCAGGGGTACGCCTACGAGCAGTACTTC. Full variable domain (outside the CDR3, taken from reference TRBV7-2 and TRBJ2-7): GAGVSQSPSNKVTEKGKDVELRCDPISGHTALYWYRQSLGQGLEFLIYFQGNSAPDKSGLPSDRFSAERTGGSVSTLTIQRTQQEDSAVYLCASSLGAQGYAYEQYFGPGTRLTVT.

This clonotype was recorded many times. This chain connects TRBV12-3 or TRBV12-4 to TRBJ2-3, with a possible D match to TRBD1 (6 bases). V lost 5 bases and J 4 bases, leaving 10 bases between the germline ends. CDR3 length: 13 amino acids. CDR3 region: CASSRGGADTQYF. Written as DNA, the CDR3 is TGTGCCAGCAGTAGAGGGGGTGCAGATACGCAGTATTTT.

This clonotype has a handful of counts. The gene calls are TRBV27 and TRBJ2-1; D may be TRBD1 or TRBD2 (5 bases each). CDR1 and CDR2 from the germline V gene are MNHEY and SMNVEV (reference sequence). The CDR3 covers 22 residues. V was shortened by 4 bases and J by 3 bases, with 34 bases between the two germline ends. CDR3 loop: CASSSNTGRFSPASRNYNEQFF. DNA for the CDR3: TGTGCCAGCAGTTCAAATACGGGGCGTTTCTCGCCTGCCAGTCGAAACTACAATGAGCAGTTCTTC.

The table lists this clonotype with a few counts. The chain has TRBV28 and TRBJ1-6, with 8 positions matching TRBD1. The CDR3 has 14 amino acids. Germline loops: CDR1 MDHEN, CDR2 SYDVKM. The V and J ends lost 4 bases and 9 bases, in that order; junction bases with no gene match: 5. CDR3 bases: TGTGCCAGCAGTTCGGACAGGGAGTTTTCACCCCTCCACTTT. Protein product: CASSSDREFSPLHF.

V usage is TRBV9 and J usage is TRBJ2-3; 11 bases map to TRBD2. From germline, CDR1 is SGDLS and CDR2 YYNGEE. Unmatched junction bases numbered 10, after V lost 7 bases and J lost 3 bases. The CDR3 extends over 16 amino acids. The chain's CDR3 is CASSPGLAALTDTQYF. CDR3 DNA: TGTGCCAGCTCTCCGGGACTAGCGGCCTTAACAGATACGCAGTATTTT.

This clonotype has just a few counts. The chain carries TRBV2 and TRBJ2-2; possibly TRBD1 or TRBD2 for D (6 bases each). CDR3 length: 14 amino acids. V lost 10 bases to trimming and J lost 0 bases, with 12 bases between them. Germline CDR1 reads SNHLY; CDR2 reads FYNNEI. The CDR3 loop is CATRGDSNTGELFF. DNA of the CDR3: TGTGCCACTAGGGGGGACTCGAACACCGGGGAGCTGTTTTTT. The full variable domain, rest sourced from reference TRBV2 and TRBJ2-2, is EPEVTQTPSHQVTQMGQEVILRCVPISNHLYFYWYRQILGQKVEFLVSFYNNEISEKSEIFDDQFSVERPDGSNFTLKIRSTKLEDSAMYFCATRGDSNTGELFFGEGSRLTVL.

This clonotype was picked up many times. The genes are TRBV15 and TRBJ2-1, with TRBD2 as a possible D gene (5 bases). CDR1 and CDR2 (germline): LNHNV, YYDKDF (reference sequence). The CDR3 has 15 amino acids. Deletions cut 3 bases from V and 0 bases from J, with 9 bases between. The CDR3 DNA is TGTGCCACCAGCAGCCGGGGTAGCTCCTACAATGAGCAGTTCTTC. This sequence encodes CATSSRGSSYNEQFF.

The chain combines TRBV20-1 with TRBJ2-7; perhaps TRBD2 as D (5 bases). The CDR3 runs to 15 residues. The germline gives CDR1 DFQATT, CDR2 SNEGSKA (reference sequence). V was trimmed by 0 bases and J by 5 bases, leaving 17 bases between them. The CDR3 is CSAREPGLRSHEQYF. The CDR3 bases are TGCAGTGCTAGAGAACCTGGACTGCGTAGCCACGAGCAGTACTTC.

V gene TRBV3-1 combines with J gene TRBJ1-1; perhaps TRBD1 as D (6 bases). V shed 2 bases and J shed 4 bases, with 11 bases lying between them. Germline V gene lookup returns CDR1 LGHDT and CDR2 YNNKEL (reference sequence). The CDR3 sequence is 14 residues long. CDR3 loop: CASSQTGRVTEAFF. The CDR3 DNA sequence: TGTGCCAGCAGCCAAACAGGGAGGGTCACTGAAGCTTTCTTT.

This chain links TRBV6-2 or TRBV6-3 with TRBJ2-1, with 8 bases matching TRBD2. Germline V CDR1 and CDR2: MNHEY, SVGEGT. The CDR3 contains 18 residues. The V and J ends lost 3 bases and 0 bases, in that order; junction bases with no gene match: 10. The CDR3 DNA sequence: TGTGCCAGCAGTTATCTCCAAACTAGCGGACGCTCCTACAATGAGCAGTTCTTC. Translation: CASSYLQTSGRSYNEQFF.

This clonotype turned up a few times. This chain links TRBV28 with TRBJ2-1; D might be TRBD1 (6 bases). The CDR3 covers 18 residues. The germline V and J ends were trimmed by 5 bases and 2 bases, with 22 bases remaining between them. Germline CDR1 reads MDHEN; CDR2 reads SYDVKM. The CDR3 nucleotides are TGTGCCAGCAGTGACCGTTCCGGGACACGAACCCCCTACAATGAGCAGTTCTTC. This encodes CASSDRSGTRTPYNEQFF. Supplemented by reference TRBV28 and TRBJ2-1, the full variable domain reads DVKVTQSSRYLVKRTGEKVFLECVQDMDHENMFWYRQDPGLGLRLIYFSYDVKMKEKGDIPEGYSVSREKKERFSLILESASTNQTSMYLCASSDRSGTRTPYNEQFFGPGTRLTVL.

This clonotype was counted only a few times. This chain connects TRBV9 to TRBJ2-1; 14 positions match TRBD2. Trimming removed 3 bases from V and 12 bases from J; junction bases left unmatched: 11. The CDR3 length is 16 residues. Germline loops: CDR1 SGDLS, CDR2 YYNGEE. This chain's CDR3 is CASSATGLAGALLQFF. The DNA for the CDR3 is TGTGCCAGCAGCGCGACGGGACTAGCGGGGGCGCTTCTGCAGTTCTTC. Based on the CDR3 plus reference TRBV9 and TRBJ2-1, the full variable domain is DSGVTQTPKHLITATGQRVTLRCSPRSGDLSVYWYQQSLDQGLQFLIQYYNGEERAKGNILERFSAQQFPDLHSELNLSSLELGDSALYFCASSATGLAGALLQFFGPGTRLTVL.

This clonotype occurred many times. This chain links TRBV5-6 with TRBJ2-4, with TRBD1 identical over 7 bases. The CDR3 has 16 residues. Germline values: CDR1 SGHDT, CDR2 YYEEEE. The J segment lost 4 bases and the V segment lost 4 bases, leaving 11 bases of the junction unmatched. CDR3 protein: CASSAFDMGQKNIQYF. CDR3 DNA: TGTGCCAGCAGCGCATTTGATATGGGACAGAAAAACATTCAGTACTTC.

The V call is TRBV20-1, the J call TRBJ2-1; TRBD2 agrees at 8 bases. Germline loops: CDR1 DFQATT, CDR2 SNEGSKA (reference sequence). V trimming: 6 bases; J trimming: 0 bases; junction bases outside the gene matches: 10. CDR3 size: 16 residues. CDR3 DNA sequence: TGCAGTGCCGAGACTAGCGAGGGGAGCTCCTACAATGAGCAGTTCTTC. It is translated as CSAETSEGSSYNEQFF.

The genes are TRBV20-1 and TRBJ2-1, with TRBD2 matching 7 bases. V lost 1 base, J lost 4 bases, and 7 bases stayed unmatched. The germline gives CDR1 DFQATT, CDR2 SNEGSKA (reference sequence). The CDR3 length is 15 residues. The CDR3 protein is CSARASGIMYNEQFF. CDR3 in DNA: TGCAGTGCTAGAGCAAGCGGGATAATGTACAATGAGCAGTTCTTC.

This clonotype was detected only a few times. J is TRBJ2-7 and V is TRBV7-9, with 7 bases aligning to TRBD1. The V gene end was trimmed by 5 bases and the J gene end by 5 bases; junction bases not matched to a gene: 9. Germline assignment: CDR1 SEHNR and CDR2 FQNEAQ (reference sequence). The CDR3 has 14 amino acids. CDR3 region: CASSRTGEIHEQYF. CDR3 bases: TGTGCCAGCAGCCGTACAGGGGAAATTCACGAGCAGTACTTC.

The chain links TRBV7-2 to TRBJ1-1, with D possibly matching TRBD1 (5 bases). V gave up 6 bases and J gave up 5 bases, with 16 bases separating them. Germline loops: CDR1 SGHTA, CDR2 FQGNSA. The CDR3 length is 14 residues. The CDR3 spells CASSLQGGATEAFF. In nucleotides, the CDR3 is TGTGCCAGCAGTCTCCAGGGAGGGGCGACTGAAGCTTTCTTT.

V usage is TRBV10-3 and J usage is TRBJ2-1; D may be TRBD1 (7 bases). The germline gives CDR1 ENHRY, CDR2 SYGVKD. V dropped 7 bases and J dropped 0 bases, with 10 bases sitting between them. CDR3 length: 14 residues. CDR3 region: CAITRDSSYNEQFF. The DNA for the CDR3 is TGTGCCATCACGCGGGACAGCTCCTACAATGAGCAGTTCTTC.

The chain employs TRBV25-1 and TRBJ2-3, with unresolved D. The CDR3 runs 14 residues. Germline assignment: CDR1 MGHDK and CDR2 SYGVNS. V shed 5 bases and J shed 4 bases, with 13 bases lying between them. CDR3 protein: CASSPPESADTQYF. The CDR3 DNA reads TGTGCCAGCAGTCCCCCGGAGAGTGCAGATACGCAGTATTTT.